A selection of T cell receptor beta chains follows, all from one sample in a study of CD8+ T cells in alopecia areata. Sequenced by immunoSEQ multiplex PCR; TCRdb stores in-frame clones only, minus some. The data show 220,000 or so clones, 50% to 70% seen once. The starting material was CD4+ T cells sorted from blood, obtained at week 0. The receptor set was obtained from a human donor with alopecia areata. CDR3s include the opening cysteine and the closing phenylalanine or tryptophan.

>TRBJ1-1|TRBV13
CASSLTGLNTEAFF
>TRBJ2-3|TRBV19
CASSGRRGGGTDTQYF
>TRBJ2-7|TRBV19
CASSTPTSYEQYF
>TRBJ2-3|TRBV27
CASSLLSTSGTDTQYF
>TRBJ2-5|TRBV28
CASSLVHETQYF
>TRBJ2-1|TRBV4-1
CASSPYGAQDEQFF
>TRBJ1-2|TRBV7-2
CASSFPTDRGSGYTF
>TRBJ1-3|TRBV30
CAWSVSGRGNTIYF
>TRBJ2-1|TRBV5-1
CASSLTGESYNEQFF
>TRBJ1-2|TRBV20-1
CSAYSGGYTF
>TRBJ2-7|TRBV5-6
CASSLGDRVRNEQYF
>TRBJ2-5|TRBV12-5
CASGLALAETQYF
>TRBJ1-1|TRBV30
CAWKRQLNTEAFF
>TRBJ1-6|TRBV9
CASSSTGNLSPLHF
>TRBJ2-7|TRBV29-1
CSVRQVDTSLEYF
>TRBJ2-3|TRBV6-6
CASSFYRADTQYF
>TRBJ2-3|TRBV6-5
CASRSRDRVRDTQYF
>TRBJ2-3|TRBV29-1
CSVELRGTDTQYF
>TRBJ2-1|TRBV30
CAWGDWSSYNEQFF
>TRBJ1-4|TRBV18
CASSLTASTNEKLFF
>TRBJ1-2|TRBV20-1
CSARPGPFPTF
>TRBJ2-1|TRBV9
CASSAGGGQWSNNEQFF
>TRBJ1-2|TRBV29-1
CSVEARTASYGYTF
>TRBJ2-2|TRBV7-9
CASSLRTGPGELFF
>TRBJ1-6|TRBV6-5
CAHGGSYNSPLHF
>TRBJ1-2|TRBV5-1
CASSKGQYGYTF
>TRBJ1-5|TRBV27
CASSLGYSNQPQHF